This T cell receptor beta chain was sequenced during a study of shared clonotypes between healthy human individuals (dated by TCRdb to 2020 to 2021). At the level of the whole study: A few men and a couple of women, aged 18 to 49 years, made up the cohort. Per donor, three plates each were used for CD4 naive and CD4 memory, two for CD8 naive, and one for CD8 memory. The study deeply sequenced blood TCR repertoires of about 5 healthy adults to estimate repertoire size and the extent of clonotype sharing between individuals. Different laboratories and diverse techniques were used to prepare libraries and sequence TCR repertoires, to increase sequencing depth and limit assay-specific biases. Per donor, leukapheresis produced somewhere between about 0.8 and 9.5 billion PBMCs. What the study reported, not specific to this receptor: Clonotypes shared by all four sorted-subset donors showed higher generation probabilities than non-shared clonotypes. Sampling was restricted to blood, and TCR repertoires in tissue are likely to differ from TCR repertoires in blood. Rarefaction of sorted-subset datasets indicated incomplete sequencing despite the large sequencing depth. Pairwise subsampling led to the expectation that sequencing depth would affect the degree of clonotype sharing among donors. Approximately 5% of naive CD4, 3.5% of naive CD8, around 2.3% of memory CD4, and 0.4% of memory CD8 clonotypes were shared across several donors. The genetic and exposure-history diversity represented was limited by the small number of donors. Larger estimated clonotype richness was generally found for naive subsets than for memory subsets.

Using the deep immunoSEQ assay, multiplex PCR amplified TCR CDR3 regions from genomic DNA. Extracted genomic DNA from each cell subset was distributed evenly across all wells of several immunoSEQ 96-well plates, and each plate was treated as a replicate. For sorted subsets, each replicate PCR was loaded with around 220 ng genomic DNA, equivalent to 30,000 or so T cell genomes. Purified libraries were quantified with a Qubit 3.0 fluorometer, sized on a Bioanalyzer 2100, and re-quantified with the KAPA Library Quantification kit. Each immunoSEQ 96-well plate was sequenced on its own single-read 150-cycle Illumina NextSeq 550 flow cell. On the authors' methods: The immunoSEQ output contained only junctional sequences without quality scores, so filtering could not match that applied to full-length reads. To assign V/J genes and CDR3, sequences were annotated using PyIR, a Python wrapper for IgBLAST v1.9, with IMGT germline references. Reads with weak V/J assignments (E-value above 1e-6), missing CDR3, stop codons, out-of-frame junctions, or ambiguous translated residues were removed. A V3J clonotype was defined by an identical inferred V gene, J gene, and CDR3 amino acid sequence. Percentage overlap between repertoires was computed as shared unique clonotypes divided by the size of the smaller repertoire. Three approaches were used to assess repertoire richness: RTK rarefaction, the Chao1 estimator, and Recon v2.1 estimates of unobserved clonotypes. For all TCRbeta clonotypes obtained by the gDNA method from several donors, generation probabilities were computed with OLGA. The clones in this table, taken by TCRdb from immuneACCESS, are in-frame only. Not every clone is retained; where verified, under half of the shortfall comes from an unresolved V gene, and the cause of the rest is unknown. That table gives V, J and clone size, and the DNA gave D and trimming. The sample table contains about 1.5 million clones; only one count was recorded for 98% of them. Jointly, the top ten make up 0.4% to 0.55% of the sample.

The donors were healthy, HIV-negative adults with no recently reported acute infections or vaccinations. Only Caucasian adults living in Nashville, Tennessee, USA were represented among the donors. CD4+ T cells were enriched by magnetic negative selection; naive cells were then positively selected on CD45RA, and the negative fraction formed the memory subset. Blood was obtained by leukapheresis, after which PBMCs were separated by Ficoll-Histopaque density gradient centrifugation and cryopreserved in liquid nitrogen vapor phase. Analytical flow cytometry was used to check the purity and quantity of every magnetically sorted T cell population. From each sorted fraction, genomic DNA was isolated and quantified by UV absorbance on a Nanodrop 2000c. A word on this clone: The antigen it recognizes is unknown. It has no much larger one-base neighbor in the sample; base qualities were not kept.

V is pared back by 1 base and J by 4 bases, with 8 bases lying between the germline termini. Inclusive of the bounding cysteine and phenylalanine, the CDR3 is 14 residues long. Only the CDR3 portion is preserved as DNA: 42 bases, with reading frame beginning at the first base. Looking up the germline V gene yields CDR1 SGHTA and CDR2 FQGTGA. This chain is built from TRBV7-3 and TRBJ2-1, with the D gene not confidently named. The clonotype was recovered from a man aged 25-40 years in good health. The sequencing input was naive CD4+ T cells sorted from blood. The cell subset or site label here, explained by the study, means: CD45RA+ positively selected. CDR3 sequence: CASSLSWLYNEQFF. At the DNA level, the sequence is TGTGCCAGCAGCTTAAGTTGGTTATACAATGAGCAGTTCTTC.